The 10 T cell receptor beta chains in this list originate from one sample, sequenced in a study of cytomegalovirus exposure and HLA in healthy donors. Generated by immunoSEQ multiplex PCR, the TCRdb table keeps only in-frame clones and is missing some. The sample has 200,000 or so clones; about 80% are singletons. The specimen sequenced was PBMCs. Receptors originate from a man younger than 35 in good health and CMV-seropositive.

V usage is TRBV19 and J usage is TRBJ2-7; TRBD1 is a possible D gene (6 bases). This CDR3 spans 12 amino acids. V was clipped by 5 bases and J by 7 bases, with 12 bases between them. Germline loops: CDR1 LNHDA, CDR2 SQIVND (reference sequence). The CDR3 bases are TGTGCCAGTAGTTTCAGGGGCGCGGAGCAGTACTTC. The encoded protein is CASSFRGAEQYF.

About this clone: This sample includes further DNA sequences coding for the same CDR3. The chain is built from TRBV27 and TRBJ2-5, with 7 positions matching TRBD2. The CDR3 has 15 residues. V trimming: 0 bases; J trimming: 2 bases; junction bases outside the gene matches: 3. Germline V gene lookup returns CDR1 MNHEY and CDR2 SMNVEV (reference sequence). CDR3 bases: TGTGCCAGCAGTTTATCAAGGGGACTACAAGAGACCCAGTACTTC. Its translation is CASSLSRGLQETQYF.

The V call is TRBV27, the J call TRBJ2-7; 7 bases map to TRBD2. CDR3 size: 17 residues. Germline trimming cut 5 bases from V and 3 bases from J; bases unmatched to any gene: 16. Germline V gene lookup returns CDR1 MNHEY and CDR2 SMNVEV (reference sequence). The CDR3 loop reads CASSLARPRGEDYEQYF. The CDR3 region has the DNA TGTGCCAGCAGTCTAGCCCGTCCCCGGGGGGAGGACTACGAGCAGTACTTC.

This clone was seen a handful of times. This chain connects TRBV4-3 to TRBJ2-7; TRBD2 matches 7 bases. The CDR3 has 15 residues. Looked up from germline, CDR1 is LGHNA and CDR2 is YSLEER. Trimming took 1 base from V and 5 from J; bases not matched to a gene: 8. DNA for the CDR3: TGCGCCAGCAGCCAAGCTGGGCGGGGGAGCCACGAGCAGTACTTC. Its translation is CASSQAGRGSHEQYF.

The rearrangement uses TRBV27 and TRBJ1-1, with TRBD1 matching 9 bases. The germline CDR1 and CDR2 sequences are MNHEY and SMNVEV (reference sequence). The CDR3 is 14 residues long. J gave up 8 bases and V 5 bases, and 9 bases lay outside the gene matches. CDR3: CASSHRDRALEAFF. In nucleotides, the CDR3 is TGTGCCAGCAGTCACCGGGACAGGGCCCTCGAAGCTTTCTTT.

V and J are TRBV6-5 and TRBJ1-4; D unclear. This CDR3 is built from 15 residues. The V end was cut by 2 bases, the J end by 8 bases, with 15 bases between. The V gene's germline CDR1 is MNHEY and CDR2 SVGAGI. CDR3 loop: CASSYKRTGKEKLFF. CDR3 nucleotide sequence: TGTGCCAGCAGTTACAAAAGGACTGGCAAGGAAAAACTGTTTTTT.

The chain combines TRBV7-6 with TRBJ2-7; TRBD2 aligns across 8 bases. V lost 7 bases to trimming and J lost 3 bases; unmatched junction nucleotides: 11. This CDR3 comprises 15 residues. CDR1 is SGHVS, CDR2 FNYEAQ, per germline. Here the CDR3 reads CASTRAAGGVYEQYF. In nucleotides, the CDR3 is TGTGCCAGCACCAGAGCCGCGGGAGGTGTCTACGAGCAGTACTTC.

The gene calls are TRBV4-3 and TRBJ1-5; D is unclear. The V end was cut by 0 bases, the J end by 5 bases, with 5 bases between. This CDR3 region has 13 residues. Germline CDR1 LGHNA, CDR2 YSLEER. The DNA of the CDR3 is TGCGCCAGCAGCCAAGATTCCGATCAGCCCCAGCATTTT. Translating gives CASSQDSDQPQHF.

The chain has TRBV27 and TRBJ2-7; maybe TRBD1 (6 bases). The CDR3 length is 15 residues. Germline V gives CDR1 MNHEY, CDR2 SMNVEV (reference sequence). V dropped 6 bases and J dropped 1 base, with 16 bases sitting between them. The CDR3, as DNA: TGTGCCAGCAGACAGGACAGCTCTTATTCCTACGAGCAGTACTTC. This sequence encodes CASRQDSSYSYEQYF.

This CDR3 reads CSVEYFGQGVTEAFF. CDR3 nucleotides: TGCAGCGTTGAATATTTTGGCCAGGGGGTGACTGAAGCTTTCTTT. This rearrangement joins TRBV29-1 to TRBJ1-1; TRBD1 aligns across 7 bases. The CDR3 runs 15 residues. The V and J ends lost 2 bases and 5 bases, in that order; junction bases with no gene match: 11. Germline-derived CDR1 and CDR2 are SQVTM and ANQGSEA.